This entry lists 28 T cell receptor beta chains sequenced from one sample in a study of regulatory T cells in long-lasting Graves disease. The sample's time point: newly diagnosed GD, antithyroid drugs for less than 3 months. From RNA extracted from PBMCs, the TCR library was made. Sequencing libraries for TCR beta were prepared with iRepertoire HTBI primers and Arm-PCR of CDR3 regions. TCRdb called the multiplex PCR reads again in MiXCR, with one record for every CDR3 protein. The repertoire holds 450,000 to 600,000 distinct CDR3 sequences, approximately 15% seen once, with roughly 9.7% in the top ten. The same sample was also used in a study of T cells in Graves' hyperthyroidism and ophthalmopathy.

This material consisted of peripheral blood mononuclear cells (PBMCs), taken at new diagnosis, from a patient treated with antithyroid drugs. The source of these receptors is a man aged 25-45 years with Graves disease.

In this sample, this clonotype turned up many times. CDR3 sequence (DNA): TGTGCCAGCAGCTTAGGTCCGGGGCCCCAGCATTTT. Translated, it gives CASSLGPGPQHF. The V and J genes are TRBV7-9 and TRBJ1-5; no clear D gene. This CDR3 is 12 amino acids long. The V and J ends lost 1 base and 9 bases respectively, with 7 bases between them. Germline CDR1 reads SEHNR; CDR2 reads FQNEAQ (reference sequence).

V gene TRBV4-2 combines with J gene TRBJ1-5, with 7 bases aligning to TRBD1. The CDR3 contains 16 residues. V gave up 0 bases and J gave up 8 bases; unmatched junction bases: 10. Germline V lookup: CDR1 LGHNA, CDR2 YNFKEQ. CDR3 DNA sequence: TGTGCCAGCAGCCAAGAAGACAGGGATGGGGTAGAGCCCCAGCATTTT. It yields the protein CASSQEDRDGVEPQHF.

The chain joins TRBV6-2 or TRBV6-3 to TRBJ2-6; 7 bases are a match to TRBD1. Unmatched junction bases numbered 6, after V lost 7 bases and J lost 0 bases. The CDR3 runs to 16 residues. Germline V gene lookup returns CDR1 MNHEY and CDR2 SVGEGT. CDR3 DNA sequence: TGTGCCAGCAAGAAGACAGGGAGCTCTGGGGCCAACGTCCTGACTTTC. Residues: CASKKTGSSGANVLTF.

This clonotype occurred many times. In DNA form, the CDR3 reads TGTGCCAGCAGTGTGCGGCAGGGCTACGAGCAGTACTTC. Translated: CASSVRQGYEQYF. This chain links TRBV27 with TRBJ2-7; D perhaps matches TRBD1 (5 bases). V was pared by 5 bases and J by 3 bases, with 11 bases between. Germline values: CDR1 MNHEY, CDR2 SMNVEV (reference sequence). The CDR3 has 13 amino acids.

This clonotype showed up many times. The CDR3 DNA sequence: TGTGCCACCAGCAGTTCACTAGAGGGGCCCACAGATACGCAGTATTTT. It specifies CATSSSLEGPTDTQYF. The rearrangement uses TRBV15 and TRBJ2-3, with D tentatively TRBD1 or TRBD2 (5 bases each). Deletions cut 3 bases from V and 2 bases from J, with 15 bases between. This CDR3 is built from 16 residues. Germline CDR1 reads LNHNV; CDR2 reads YYDKDF (reference sequence).

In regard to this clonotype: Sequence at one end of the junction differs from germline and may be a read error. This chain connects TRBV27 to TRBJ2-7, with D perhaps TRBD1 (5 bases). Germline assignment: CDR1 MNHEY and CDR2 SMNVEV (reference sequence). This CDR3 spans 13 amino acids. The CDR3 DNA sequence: TGTGCCAGCAGTGGGGCAGGGTCCTACGAGCAGTGCTTC. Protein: CASSGAGSYEQCF.

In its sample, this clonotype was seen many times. CDR3 sequence: CASGEGTGVYGYTF. The CDR3 region has the DNA TGTGCCAGCGGGGAGGGGACAGGAGTCTATGGCTACACCTTC. J is TRBJ1-2 and V is TRBV6-1; 8 positions agree with TRBD1. Germline V gene sequence: CDR1 MNHNS, CDR2 SASEGT. The ends lost 8 bases at V and 4 bases at J; junction bases unmatched: 9. CDR3 length: 14 residues.

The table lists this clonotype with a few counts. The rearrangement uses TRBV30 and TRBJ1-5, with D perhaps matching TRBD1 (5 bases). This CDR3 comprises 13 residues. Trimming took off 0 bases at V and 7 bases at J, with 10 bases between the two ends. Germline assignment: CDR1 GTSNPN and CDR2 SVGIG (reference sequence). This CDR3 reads CAWSVEGVQPQHF. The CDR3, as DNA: TGTGCCTGGAGTGTAGAAGGGGTCCAGCCCCAGCATTTT.

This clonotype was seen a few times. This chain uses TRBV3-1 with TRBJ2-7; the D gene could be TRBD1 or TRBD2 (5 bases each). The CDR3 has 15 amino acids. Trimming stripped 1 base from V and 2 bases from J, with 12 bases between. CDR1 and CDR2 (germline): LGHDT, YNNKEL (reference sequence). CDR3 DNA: TGTGCCAGCAGCCAAGGGGCCGGGGCAGCCTACGAGCAGTACTTC. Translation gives CASSQGAGAAYEQYF.

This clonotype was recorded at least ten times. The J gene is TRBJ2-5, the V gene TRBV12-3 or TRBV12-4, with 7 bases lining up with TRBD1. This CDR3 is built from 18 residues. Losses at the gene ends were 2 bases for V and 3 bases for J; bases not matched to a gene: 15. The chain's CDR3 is CASSLPNLRTGLKETQYF. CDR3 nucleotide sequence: TGTGCCAGCAGTTTACCCAACTTACGGACAGGTCTGAAAGAGACCCAGTACTTC.

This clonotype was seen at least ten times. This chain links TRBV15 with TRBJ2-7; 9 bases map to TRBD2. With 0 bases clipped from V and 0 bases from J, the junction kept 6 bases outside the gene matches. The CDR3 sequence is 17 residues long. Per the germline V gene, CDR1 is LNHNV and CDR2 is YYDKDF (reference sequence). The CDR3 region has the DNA TGTGCCACCAGCAGAGATTTCCGCGGGAGGGGCTCCTACGAGCAGTACTTC. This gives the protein CATSRDFRGRGSYEQYF.

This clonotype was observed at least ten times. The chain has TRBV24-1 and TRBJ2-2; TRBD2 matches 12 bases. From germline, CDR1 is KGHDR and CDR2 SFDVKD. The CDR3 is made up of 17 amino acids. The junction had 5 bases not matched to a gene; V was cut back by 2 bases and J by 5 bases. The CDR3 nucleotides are TGTGCCACCAGTGATTCGACTAGCGGGAGTTGGACCGGGGAGCTGTTTTTT. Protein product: CATSDSTSGSWTGELFF.

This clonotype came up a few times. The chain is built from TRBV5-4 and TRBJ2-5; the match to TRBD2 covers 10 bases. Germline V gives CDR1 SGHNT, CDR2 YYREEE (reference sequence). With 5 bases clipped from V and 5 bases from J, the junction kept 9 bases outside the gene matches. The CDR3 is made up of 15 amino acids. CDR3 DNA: TGTGCCAGCAGTAGCGGGAGGCCTGGTGGGGAGACCCAGTACTTC. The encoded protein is CASSSGRPGGETQYF.

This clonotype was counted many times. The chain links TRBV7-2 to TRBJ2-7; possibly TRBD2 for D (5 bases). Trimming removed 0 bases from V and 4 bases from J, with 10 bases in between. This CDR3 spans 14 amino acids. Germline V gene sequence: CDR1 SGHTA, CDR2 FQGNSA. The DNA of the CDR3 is TGTGCCAGCAGCTTAGCGGGTAGGGAGTACGAGCAGTACTTC. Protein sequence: CASSLAGREYEQYF.

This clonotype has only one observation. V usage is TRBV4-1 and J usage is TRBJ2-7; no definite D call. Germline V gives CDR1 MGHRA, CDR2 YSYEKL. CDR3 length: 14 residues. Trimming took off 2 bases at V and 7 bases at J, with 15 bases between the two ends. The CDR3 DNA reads TGCGCCAGCAGCCAACCACCTCTACTGAGGGAGCAGTACTTC. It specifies CASSQPPLLREQYF.

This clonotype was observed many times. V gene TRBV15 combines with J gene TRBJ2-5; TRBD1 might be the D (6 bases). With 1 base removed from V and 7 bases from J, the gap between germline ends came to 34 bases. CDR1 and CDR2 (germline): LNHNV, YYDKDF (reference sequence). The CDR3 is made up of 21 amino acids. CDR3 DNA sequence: TGTGCCACCAGCAGAGCCACAGGGTACCGGGACCGAGATACGGAAGAGTTGACCCAGTACTTC. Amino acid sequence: CATSRATGYRDRDTEELTQYF.

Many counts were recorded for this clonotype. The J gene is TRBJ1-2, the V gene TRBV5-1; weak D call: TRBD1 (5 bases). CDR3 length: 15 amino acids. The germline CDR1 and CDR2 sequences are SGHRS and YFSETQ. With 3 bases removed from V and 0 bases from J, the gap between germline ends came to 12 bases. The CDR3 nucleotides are TGCGCCAGCAGCTGGACCGGGACCCCTAACTATGGCTACACCTTC. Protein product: CASSWTGTPNYGYTF.

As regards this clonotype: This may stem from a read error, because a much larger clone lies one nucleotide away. CDR3 residues: CASSFTSDRGRSEQFF. The CDR3 DNA is TGTGCCAGCAGCTTCACCTCAGACCGGGGGCGGAGTGAGCAGTTCTTC. V is TRBV5-8 and J is TRBJ2-1; D may match TRBD1 or TRBD2 (6 bases each). CDR1 and CDR2 from the germline V gene are SGHTS and YDEGEE. Trimming shortened V by 2 bases and J by 9 bases, and 21 bases separated the two germline ends. The CDR3 consists of 16 residues.

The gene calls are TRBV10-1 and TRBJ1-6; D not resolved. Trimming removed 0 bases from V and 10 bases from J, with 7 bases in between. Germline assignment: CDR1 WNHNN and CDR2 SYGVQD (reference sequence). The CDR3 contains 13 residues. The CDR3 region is CASSESPGSPLHF. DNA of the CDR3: TGCGCCAGCAGTGAGTCGCCAGGATCACCCCTCCACTTT.

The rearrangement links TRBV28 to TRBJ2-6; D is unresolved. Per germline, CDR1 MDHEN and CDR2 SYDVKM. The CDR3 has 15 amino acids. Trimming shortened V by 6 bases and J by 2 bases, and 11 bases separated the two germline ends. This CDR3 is CASRSAGTGANVLTF. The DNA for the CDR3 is TGTGCCAGCAGGTCAGCTGGGACTGGGGCCAACGTCCTGACTTTC.

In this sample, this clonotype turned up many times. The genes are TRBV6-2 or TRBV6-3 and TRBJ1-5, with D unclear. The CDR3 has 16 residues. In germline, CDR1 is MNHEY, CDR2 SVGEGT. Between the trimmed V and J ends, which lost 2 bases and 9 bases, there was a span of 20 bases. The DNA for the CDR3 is TGTGCCAGCAGTTACCGGCAGAAAAAGGACCCCATGCCCCAGCATTTT. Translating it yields CASSYRQKKDPMPQHF.

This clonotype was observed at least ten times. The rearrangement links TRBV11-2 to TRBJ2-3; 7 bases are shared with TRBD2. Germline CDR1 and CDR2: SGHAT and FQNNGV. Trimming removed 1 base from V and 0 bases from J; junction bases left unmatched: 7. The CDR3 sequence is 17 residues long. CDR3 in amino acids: CASSLVVAGTSTDTQYF. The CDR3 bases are TGTGCCAGCAGCTTAGTGGTAGCGGGTACTAGCACAGATACGCAGTATTTT.

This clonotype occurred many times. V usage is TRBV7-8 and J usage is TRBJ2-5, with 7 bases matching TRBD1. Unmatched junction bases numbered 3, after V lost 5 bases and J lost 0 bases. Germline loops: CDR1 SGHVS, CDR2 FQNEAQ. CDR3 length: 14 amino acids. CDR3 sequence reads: CASSQGQNQETQYF. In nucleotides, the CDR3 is TGTGCCAGCAGCCAGGGACAGAACCAAGAGACCCAGTACTTC.

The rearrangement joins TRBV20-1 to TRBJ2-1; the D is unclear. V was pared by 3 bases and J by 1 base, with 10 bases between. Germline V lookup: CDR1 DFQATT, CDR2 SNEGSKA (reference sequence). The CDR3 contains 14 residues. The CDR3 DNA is TGCAGTGCTAGTAGTCCTTTATCCTACAATGAGCAGTTCTTC. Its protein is CSASSPLSYNEQFF.

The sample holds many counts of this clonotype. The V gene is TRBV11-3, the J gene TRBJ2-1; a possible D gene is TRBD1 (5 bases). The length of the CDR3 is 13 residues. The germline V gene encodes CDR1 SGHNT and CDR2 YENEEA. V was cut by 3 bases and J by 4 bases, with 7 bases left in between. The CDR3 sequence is CASSFNRYNEQFF. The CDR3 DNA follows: TGTGCCAGCAGCTTCAACAGGTACAATGAGCAGTTCTTC.

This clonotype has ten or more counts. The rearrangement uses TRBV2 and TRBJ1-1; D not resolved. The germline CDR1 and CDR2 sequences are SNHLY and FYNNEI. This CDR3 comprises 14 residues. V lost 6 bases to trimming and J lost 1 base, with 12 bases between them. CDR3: CASRREGTNTEAFF. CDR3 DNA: TGTGCCAGCAGGAGGGAGGGAACGAACACTGAAGCTTTCTTT.

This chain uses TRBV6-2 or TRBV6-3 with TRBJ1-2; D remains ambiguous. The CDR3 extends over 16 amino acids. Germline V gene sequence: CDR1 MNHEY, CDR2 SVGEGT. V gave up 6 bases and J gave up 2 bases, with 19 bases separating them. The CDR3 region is CASSFSLPQANYGYTF. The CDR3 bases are TGTGCCAGCAGCTTTTCCTTACCCCAGGCGAACTATGGCTACACCTTC.

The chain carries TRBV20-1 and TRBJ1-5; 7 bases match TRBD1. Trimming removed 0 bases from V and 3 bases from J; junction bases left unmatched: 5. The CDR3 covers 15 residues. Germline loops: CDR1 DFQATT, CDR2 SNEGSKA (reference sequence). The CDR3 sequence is CSAREGGNFNQPQHF. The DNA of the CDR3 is TGCAGTGCTAGAGAAGGGGGCAATTTCAATCAGCCCCAGCATTTT.